What follows are 23 T cell receptor beta chains derived from one specimen sequenced in a study of CXCR3 chemokines and chemotherapy response in bladder cancer. Each CDR3 protein is one row after TCRdb ran MiXCR on the PCR reads. The sample gives several thousand distinct CDR3 sequences, under 15% of which show up once; roughly 10% is in the top ten. Specimen collection occurred from a patient whose treatment included neoadjuvant chemotherapy. These receptors were collected from a human donor with bladder cancer that responded to neoadjuvant chemotherapy.

The table lists this clonotype with many counts. This sequence joins TRBV30 and TRBJ1-3; 11 bases map to TRBD1. The CDR3 is made up of 16 amino acids. Germline V gives CDR1 GTSNPN, CDR2 SVGIG (reference sequence). The ends lost 1 base at V and 1 base at J; junction bases unmatched: 3. The CDR3, as DNA: TGTGCCTGGAGTGCCGGACAGGGGGCATCTGGAAACACCATATATTTT. Encoded protein: CAWSAGQGASGNTIYF.

This clonotype was seen more than once but under ten times. This chain uses TRBV12-3 or TRBV12-4 with TRBJ1-1, with D unclear. Trimming stripped 0 bases from V and 0 bases from J, with 8 bases between. The length of the CDR3 is 15 residues. CDR3 bases: TGTGCCAGCAGTTTAGCCAGGACGCTGAACACTGAAGCTTTCTTT. Translation gives CASSLARTLNTEAFF.

This clonotype was seen repeatedly, ten times or more. The V call is TRBV7-2, the J call TRBJ1-2; D is possibly TRBD1 (5 bases). Trimming shortened V by 1 base and J by 4 bases, and 22 bases separated the two germline ends. CDR3 length equals 18 residues. Germline V gene sequence: CDR1 SGHTA, CDR2 FQGNSA. The CDR3 DNA is TGTGCCAGCAGCTTAGGGGGAGGCTTTACGGGGCGCCCCTATGGCTACACCTTC. It translates to CASSLGGGFTGRPYGYTF.

This clonotype was picked up a small number of times. The chain carries TRBV2 and TRBJ2-7; 9 nucleotides align to TRBD1. V gave up 6 bases and J gave up 7 bases; unmatched junction bases: 16. This CDR3 is built from 16 residues. Germline lookup yields CDR1 SNHLY and CDR2 FYNNEI. This chain's CDR3 is CASSASEWDRVGEQYF. DNA of the CDR3: TGTGCCAGCAGCGCGTCGGAATGGGACAGGGTTGGAGAGCAGTACTTC.

On this clonotype: This is likely an artifact of a read error, given a far larger clone one base away. This chain links TRBV6-5 with TRBJ1-3; no clear D. V gave up 5 bases and J gave up 0 bases, with 17 bases separating them. The CDR3 sequence is 17 residues long. Germline V gives CDR1 MNHEY, CDR2 SVGAGI. The CDR3, as DNA: TGTGCCAGCAGTGAGTTGAGTCTGGAAATCTCTGGAAACACCATATATTTT. Protein sequence: CASSELSLEISGNTIYF.

By sample fraction, this clonotype is medium-sized (0.01 to 0.1%). The chain has TRBV29-1 and TRBJ1-2, with D maybe TRBD1 (6 bases). The CDR3 consists of 13 residues. Germline V gene lookup returns CDR1 SQVTM and CDR2 ANQGSEA. Trimming pared 4 bases from V and 5 bases from J, leaving 14 bases between. The CDR3 loop reads CSVGGGDKYGYTF. Here the CDR3 DNA reads TGCAGCGTTGGAGGGGGGGACAAATATGGCTACACCTTC.

This clonotype was recorded at least ten times. The chain is built from TRBV27 and TRBJ2-3; tentatively, D is TRBD2 (5 bases). The CDR3 runs 15 residues. Germline values: CDR1 MNHEY, CDR2 SMNVEV (reference sequence). V gave up 8 bases and J gave up 0 bases, with 15 bases separating them. This CDR3 reads CASGLPRTSTDTQYF. DNA of the CDR3: TGTGCCAGCGGTCTTCCGAGGACTAGCACAGATACGCAGTATTTT.

This clonotype has a count of ten or more. This rearrangement joins TRBV15 to TRBJ1-1, with 11 bases identical to TRBD1. The germline CDR1 and CDR2 sequences are LNHNV and YYDKDF (reference sequence). V shed 3 bases and J 4 bases; nucleotides not matched to a gene: 7. The CDR3 is made up of 16 amino acids. The CDR3 bases are TGTGCCACCAGCAGTTGGGGGACAGGGGGTTTCACTGAAGCTTTCTTT. This translates into CATSSWGTGGFTEAFF.

This clonotype was recorded many times. This chain connects TRBV12-3 or TRBV12-4 to TRBJ2-7, with 9 bases identical to TRBD2. The CDR3 contains 18 residues. The junction had 10 bases not matched to a gene; V was cut back by 1 base and J by 0 bases. CDR3 residues: CASSLVGAGGRSSYEQYF. CDR3 nucleotide sequence: TGTGCCAGCAGTTTAGTTGGAGCGGGAGGTAGGAGCTCCTACGAGCAGTACTTC.

This clonotype was seen ten or more times. The chain couples TRBV5-4 to TRBJ2-5; D is possibly TRBD1 (8 bases). This CDR3 spans 16 amino acids. Germline CDR1 reads SGHNT; CDR2 reads YYREEE (reference sequence). V dropped 5 bases and J dropped 5 bases, with 22 bases sitting between them. CDR3 in DNA: TGTGCCAGCAGTCGCACAGGGGGGACTATGCGGGAGACCCAGTACTTC. This translates into CASSRTGGTMRETQYF.

This clonotype was counted at least ten times. This chain connects TRBV6-2 or TRBV6-3 to TRBJ1-5, with D perhaps matching TRBD1 (6 bases). Germline loops: CDR1 MNHEY, CDR2 SVGEGT. There are 15 residues in the CDR3. The ends were cut back, 8 bases at V and 3 bases at J, with 17 bases in the middle. As DNA, the CDR3 is TGTGCCAGCGTCTCCCTCCAGGGGCCCAATCAGCCCCAGCATTTT. Protein sequence: CASVSLQGPNQPQHF.

This clonotype was observed many times. This rearrangement joins TRBV18 to TRBJ2-2; D possibly corresponds to TRBD2 (5 bases). CDR3 size: 16 residues. Trimming removed 6 bases at V and 4 bases at J, with 18 bases between. Germline V CDR1 and CDR2: KGHSH, LQKENI. CDR3 protein: CASSPNPYGLTGELFF. The CDR3, as DNA: TGTGCCAGCTCCCCCAACCCGTACGGACTCACCGGGGAGCTGTTTTTT.

V and J are TRBV12-5 and TRBJ2-1; D possibly uses TRBD1 or TRBD2 (5 bases each). The length of the CDR3 is 14 residues. Trimming shortened V by 2 bases and J by 6 bases, and 11 bases separated the two germline ends. Germline CDR1 reads LGHNT; CDR2 reads FRNRAP. CDR3 protein: CASGLWGPRNEQFF. In DNA, the CDR3 is TGTGCTAGTGGTTTGTGGGGACCCCGCAATGAGCAGTTCTTC.

This clonotype was counted many times. The chain employs TRBV15 and TRBJ2-1; 7 bases fit TRBD2. The CDR3 is made up of 16 amino acids. The germline CDR1 and CDR2 sequences are LNHNV and YYDKDF (reference sequence). With 0 bases clipped from V and 7 bases from J, the junction kept 9 bases outside the gene matches. The chain's CDR3 is CATSRDSGVVGNEQFF. In nucleotides, the CDR3 is TGTGCCACCAGCAGAGACAGCGGGGTCGTCGGAAATGAGCAGTTCTTC.

Concerning this clonotype itself: Since a far larger clone is one base different, this is likely a read error. This CDR3 is CASSLAGTNLAKNIQYF. The CDR3 coding sequence is TGTGCCAGCAGCCTTGCAGGGACAAATCTAGCCAAAAACATTCAGTACTTC. This chain links TRBV7-2 with TRBJ2-4; D perhaps matches TRBD1 (6 bases). The germline V and J ends were trimmed by 5 bases and 0 bases, with 17 bases remaining between them. This CDR3 contains 17 residues. Germline loops: CDR1 SGHTA, CDR2 FQGNSA. Combining the CDR3 with reference TRBV7-2 and TRBJ2-4 gives the whole variable domain GAGVSQSPSNKVTEKGKDVELRCDPISGHTALYWYRQSLGQGLEFLIYFQGNSAPDKSGLPSDRFSAERTGGSVSTLTIQRTQQEDSAVYLCASSLAGTNLAKNIQYFGAGTRLSVL.

This clonotype was counted many times. J is TRBJ1-1 and V is TRBV10-3; D may be TRBD1 (6 bases). V was trimmed by 2 bases and J by 3 bases, leaving 13 bases between them. The CDR3 has 15 amino acids. Germline assignment: CDR1 ENHRY and CDR2 SYGVKD. The CDR3 nucleotides read TGTGCCATCAGTGAGAACAGGGCCTACGACACTGAAGCTTTCTTT. Protein sequence: CAISENRAYDTEAFF.

The chain joins TRBV24-1 to TRBJ2-1, with 11 bases lining up with TRBD2. V lost 7 bases to trimming and J lost 6 bases; unmatched junction nucleotides: 10. Germline V lookup: CDR1 KGHDR, CDR2 SFDVKD. This CDR3 is built from 16 residues. CDR3 DNA sequence: TGTGCCACCAGGGGGGCCGGGACTAGCGGCTCCAATGAGCAGTTCTTC. Residues: CATRGAGTSGSNEQFF.

Judged by abundance, this clonotype is medium-sized. The chain is built from TRBV6-2 or TRBV6-3 and TRBJ2-1; D is possibly TRBD1 or TRBD2 (6 bases each). This CDR3 spans 13 amino acids. Trimming stripped 6 bases from V and 15 bases from J, with 21 bases between. Germline lookup yields CDR1 MNHEY and CDR2 SVGEGT. This CDR3 is CASSALKGGGRFF. CDR3 DNA sequence: TGTGCCAGCAGCGCGTTGAAGGGGGGCGGGCGGTTCTTC.

This clonotype was detected a few times. V gene TRBV4-2 combines with J gene TRBJ1-3, with D hard to call. This CDR3 has 16 amino acids. CDR1 is LGHNA, CDR2 YNFKEQ, per germline. The V end lost 8 bases, the J end lost 1 base, and 18 bases lay between the germline ends. In DNA form, the CDR3 reads TGTGCCAGCGCACCTCTGGCTCAGCAATCTGGAAACACCATATATTTT. Its translation: CASAPLAQQSGNTIYF.

By share of the sample, this clonotype is medium-sized. The rearrangement joins TRBV19 to TRBJ2-7, with TRBD1 identical over 7 bases. CDR1 is LNHDA and CDR2 is SQIVND in the germline V gene (reference sequence). Losses at the gene ends were 5 bases for V and 4 bases for J; bases not matched to a gene: 8. The CDR3 consists of 14 residues. Here the CDR3 DNA reads TGTGCCAGTAGTGACAGGGTTTTCAGGTACGAGCAGTACTTC. The encoded protein is CASSDRVFRYEQYF.

This clonotype appeared many times. V gene TRBV24-1 combines with J gene TRBJ1-5, with D perhaps matching TRBD1 (5 bases). Trimming pared 7 bases from V and 6 bases from J, leaving 15 bases between. Germline V gene sequence: CDR1 KGHDR, CDR2 SFDVKD. The length of the CDR3 is 14 residues. The CDR3 nucleotides are TGTGCCACCAGCGGCTCAGGGCAGGGTCAGCCCCAGCATTTT. It yields the protein CATSGSGQGQPQHF.

This clonotype was seen a few times. This sequence joins TRBV20-1 and TRBJ2-1; 10 nucleotides match TRBD2. CDR3 length: 16 residues. V lost 0 bases to trimming and J lost 6 bases; unmatched junction nucleotides: 8. Germline-derived CDR1 and CDR2 are DFQATT and SNEGSKA (reference sequence). CDR3 nucleotides: TGCAGTGCTAGAGATAGGGCGGGACTAGCGACCAATGAGCAGTTCTTC. Encoded protein: CSARDRAGLATNEQFF.

In this sample, this clonotype turned up many times. J is TRBJ1-3 and V is TRBV7-9; possibly TRBD1 for D (5 bases). CDR1 SEHNR and CDR2 FQNEAQ come from the germline V gene (reference sequence). V lost 2 bases and J lost 2, with 10 bases in between. This CDR3 is built from 15 residues. In nucleotides, the CDR3 is TGTGCCAGCAGCTTACAGGGTCGGGCTGGAAACACCATATATTTT. Protein sequence: CASSLQGRAGNTIYF.